This T cell receptor beta chain was profiled in a study of cytomegalovirus exposure and HLA in healthy donors. The overall study: Early release data held 85 million or so unique TCRs from HLA-typed donors. Overall study results and limits: Earlier analysis looked at TCR beta V segments, and most were productive about 87% or about 30% of the time. V- and J-gene trimming in TCR beta was tied to a missense DCLRE1C variant by an analysis performed later. It was reportedly the case that the classifier diagnosed cytomegalovirus status with high specificity and sensitivity.

Of note for this clone: No antigen is known for it.

The germline V and J ends were trimmed by 0 bases and 7 bases, with 12 bases remaining between them. The CDR3 contains 15 residues. Per germline, CDR1 SEHNR and CDR2 FQNEAQ (reference sequence). The PCR ran on 60 Vbeta and 13 Jbeta primers. Assay used: immunoSEQ multiplex PCR; TCRdb lists only in-frame clones, some missing. The sample holds over 100,000 clones, roughly 60% seen once. The sequencing input was PBMCs. This receptor was taken from a man aged 40-49 years in good health and CMV-seropositive. The rearrangement links TRBV7-9 to TRBJ2-2; D is possibly TRBD1 (6 bases). CDR3 nucleotides: TGTGCCAGCAGCTTAGCACAGGGCTTCGGCGGGGAGCTGTTTTTT. Translation: CASSLAQGFGGELFF.